This T cell receptor (beta chain) stems from a study of blood T cell repertoires in COVID-19. Per the germline V gene, CDR1 is KGHSH and CDR2 is LQKENI. The CDR3 spans 16 residues. With 0 bases clipped from V and 5 bases from J, the junction kept 6 bases outside the gene matches. Method: immunoSEQ multiplex PCR; TCRdb's copy keeps in-frame clones and lacks some. The data contain roughly 280,000 clones, about nine tenths of them singletons. The clonotype was recovered from a man aged 35-49 years with active or convalescent COVID-19. The sample comprised peripheral blood. The chain joins TRBV18 to TRBJ2-7; 11 bases are shared with TRBD2. The CDR3 spells CASSPPGLAGGDEQYF. Here the CDR3 DNA reads TGTGCCAGCTCACCACCAGGACTAGCGGGCGGGGACGAGCAGTACTTC. The full variable domain, with the rest looked up from reference TRBV18 and TRBJ2-7, is NAGVMQNPRHLVRRRGQEARLRCSPMKGHSHVYWYRQLPEEGLKFMVYLQKENIIDESGMPKERFSAEFPKEGPSILRIQQVVRGDSAAYFCASSPPGLAGGDEQYFGPGTRLTVT.